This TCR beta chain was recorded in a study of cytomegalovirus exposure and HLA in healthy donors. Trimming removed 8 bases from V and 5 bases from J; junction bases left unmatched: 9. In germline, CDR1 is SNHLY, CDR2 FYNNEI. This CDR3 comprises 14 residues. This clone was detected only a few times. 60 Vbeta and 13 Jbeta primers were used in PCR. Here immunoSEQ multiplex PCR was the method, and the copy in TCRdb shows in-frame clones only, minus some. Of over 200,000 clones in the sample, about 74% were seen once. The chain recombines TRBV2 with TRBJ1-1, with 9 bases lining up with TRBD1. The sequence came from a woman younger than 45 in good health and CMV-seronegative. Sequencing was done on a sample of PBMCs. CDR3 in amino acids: CASGFPGQGTEAFF. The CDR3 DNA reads TGTGCCAGCGGTTTCCCGGGACAGGGAACTGAAGCTTTCTTT.